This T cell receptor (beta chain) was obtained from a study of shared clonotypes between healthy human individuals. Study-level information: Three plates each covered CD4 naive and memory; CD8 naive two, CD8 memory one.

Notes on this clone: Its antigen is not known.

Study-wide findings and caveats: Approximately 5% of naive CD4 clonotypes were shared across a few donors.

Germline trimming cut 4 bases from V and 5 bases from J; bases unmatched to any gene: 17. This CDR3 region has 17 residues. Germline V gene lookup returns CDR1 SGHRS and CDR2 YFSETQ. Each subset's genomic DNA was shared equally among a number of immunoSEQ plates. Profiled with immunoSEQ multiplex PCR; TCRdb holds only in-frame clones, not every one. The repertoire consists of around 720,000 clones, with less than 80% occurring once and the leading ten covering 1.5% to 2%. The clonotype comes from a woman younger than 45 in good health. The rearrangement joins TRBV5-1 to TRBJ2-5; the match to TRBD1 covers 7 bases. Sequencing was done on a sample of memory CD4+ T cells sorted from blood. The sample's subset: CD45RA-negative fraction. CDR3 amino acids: CASSLDRVGTAGETQYF. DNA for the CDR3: TGCGCCAGCAGCCTAGACAGGGTCGGGACGGCTGGGGAGACCCAGTACTTC.